This TCR beta chain emerged from a study of T cells after yellow fever vaccination. TCRdb reprocessed the 5' RACE reads with MiXCR, giving one entry per CDR3 protein. This sample has just under 600,000 distinct CDR3 sequences; roughly 14% occur once, and the top ten carry more than 13%. This clonotype was counted at least ten times. This TCR was sampled from a man aged 25 to 45 who received the YFV17D yellow fever vaccine. Sequences were derived from PBMCs, sampled on the day of the yellow fever booster vaccination.

In nucleotides, the CDR3 is TGTGCCAGCAGTTTAGGTCAGGGCGAGCAGTACTTC. It encodes CASSLGQGEQYF. The V call is TRBV5-6, the J call TRBJ2-7, with a possible D match to TRBD1 (5 bases). Germline V gene sequence: CDR1 SGHDT, CDR2 YYEEEE. V was shortened by 5 bases and J by 6 bases, with 12 bases between the two germline ends. The CDR3 length is 12 residues. Variable domain in full (rest from reference TRBV5-6 and TRBJ2-7): DAGVTQSPTHLIKTRGQQVTLRCSPKSGHDTVSWYQQALGQGPQFIFQYYEEEERQRGNFPDRFSGHQFPNYSSELNVNALLLGDSALYLCASSLGQGEQYFGPGTRLTVT.